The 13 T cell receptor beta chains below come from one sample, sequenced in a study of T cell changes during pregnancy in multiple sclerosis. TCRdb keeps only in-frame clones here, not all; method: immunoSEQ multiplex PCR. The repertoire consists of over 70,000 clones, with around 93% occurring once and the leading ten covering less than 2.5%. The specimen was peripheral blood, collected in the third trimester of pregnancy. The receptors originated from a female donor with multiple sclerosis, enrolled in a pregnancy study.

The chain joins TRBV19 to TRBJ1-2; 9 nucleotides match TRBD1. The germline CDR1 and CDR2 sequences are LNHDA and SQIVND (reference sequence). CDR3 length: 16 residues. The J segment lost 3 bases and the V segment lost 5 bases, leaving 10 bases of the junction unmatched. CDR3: CASSAAGTGIYYGYTF. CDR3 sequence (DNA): TGTGCCAGTAGTGCCGCGGGGACAGGGATATACTATGGCTACACCTTC.

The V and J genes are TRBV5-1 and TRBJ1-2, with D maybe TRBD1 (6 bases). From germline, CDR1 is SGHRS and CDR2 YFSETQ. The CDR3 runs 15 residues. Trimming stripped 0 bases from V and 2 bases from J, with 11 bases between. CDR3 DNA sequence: TGCGCCAGCAGCTTGGAGGGCAGGGGCAACTATGGCTACACCTTC. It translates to CASSLEGRGNYGYTF.

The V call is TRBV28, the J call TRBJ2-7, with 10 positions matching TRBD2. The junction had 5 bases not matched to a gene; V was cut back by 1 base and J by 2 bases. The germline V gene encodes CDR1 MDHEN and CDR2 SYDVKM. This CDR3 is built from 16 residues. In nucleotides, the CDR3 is TGTGCCAGCAGTTTATATGGAGCGGGAGGGCCCTACGAGCAGTACTTC. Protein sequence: CASSLYGAGGPYEQYF.

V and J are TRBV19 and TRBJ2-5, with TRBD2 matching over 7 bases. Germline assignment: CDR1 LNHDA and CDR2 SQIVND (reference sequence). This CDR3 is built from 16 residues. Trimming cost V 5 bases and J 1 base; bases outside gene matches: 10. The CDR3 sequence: CASSGADGRPQETQYF. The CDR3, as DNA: TGTGCCAGTAGTGGAGCGGACGGGAGGCCCCAAGAGACCCAGTACTTC.

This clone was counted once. The CDR3 spells CASPGIDNEQFF. CDR3 DNA sequence: TGTGCCAGCCCGGGAATTGACAATGAGCAGTTCTTC. V is TRBV5-4 and J is TRBJ2-1; tentative D call: TRBD2 (5 bases). CDR3 length equals 12 residues. The germline V and J ends were trimmed by 7 bases and 5 bases, with 10 bases remaining between them. CDR1 is SGHNT and CDR2 is YYREEE in the germline V gene (reference sequence).

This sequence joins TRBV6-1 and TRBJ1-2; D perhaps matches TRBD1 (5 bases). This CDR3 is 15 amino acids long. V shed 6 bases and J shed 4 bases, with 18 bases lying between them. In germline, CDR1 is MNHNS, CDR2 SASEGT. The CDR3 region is CASRRQEGLGYGYTF. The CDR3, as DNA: TGTGCCAGCAGGCGCCAGGAGGGGCTTGGCTATGGCTACACCTTC.

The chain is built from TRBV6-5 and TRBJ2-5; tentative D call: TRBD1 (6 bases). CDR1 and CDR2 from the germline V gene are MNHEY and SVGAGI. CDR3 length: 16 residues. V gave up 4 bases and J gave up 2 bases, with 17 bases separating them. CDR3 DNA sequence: TGTGCCAGCAGTTCCCCAGGGGCCGTCGGGCAAGAGACCCAGTACTTC. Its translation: CASSSPGAVGQETQYF.

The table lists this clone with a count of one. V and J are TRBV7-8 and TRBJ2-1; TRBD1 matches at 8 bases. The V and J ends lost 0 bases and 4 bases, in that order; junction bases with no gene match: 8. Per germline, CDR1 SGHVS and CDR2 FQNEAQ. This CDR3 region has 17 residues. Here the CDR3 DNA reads TGTGCCAGCAGCTTAGCCAAGGGACAGGTCGCGTACAATGAGCAGTTCTTC. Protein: CASSLAKGQVAYNEQFF.

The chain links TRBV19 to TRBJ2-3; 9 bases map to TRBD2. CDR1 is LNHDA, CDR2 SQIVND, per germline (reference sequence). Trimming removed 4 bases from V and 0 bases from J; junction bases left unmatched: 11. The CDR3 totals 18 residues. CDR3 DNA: TGTGCCAGTAGTACCCCAACCCTAGCGGGACCCAGCACAGATACGCAGTATTTT. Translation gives CASSTPTLAGPSTDTQYF.

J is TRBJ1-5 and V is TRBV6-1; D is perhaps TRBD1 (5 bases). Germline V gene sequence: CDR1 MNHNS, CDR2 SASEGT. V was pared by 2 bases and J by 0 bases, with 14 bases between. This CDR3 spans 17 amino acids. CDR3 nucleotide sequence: TGTGCCAGCAGTGAACGTGACAGTACTTATAGCAATCAGCCCCAGCATTTT. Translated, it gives CASSERDSTYSNQPQHF.

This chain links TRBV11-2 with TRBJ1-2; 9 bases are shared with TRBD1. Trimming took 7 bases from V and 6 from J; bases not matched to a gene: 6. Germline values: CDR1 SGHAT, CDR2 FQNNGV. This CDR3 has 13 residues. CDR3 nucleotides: TGTGCCAGCATTCGGGGGACAGGGAATGGCTACACCTTC. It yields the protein CASIRGTGNGYTF.

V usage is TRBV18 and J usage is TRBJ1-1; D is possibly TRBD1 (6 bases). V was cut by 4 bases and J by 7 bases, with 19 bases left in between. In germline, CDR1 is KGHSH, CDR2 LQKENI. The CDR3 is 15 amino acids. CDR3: CASSLGDTGPGEAFF. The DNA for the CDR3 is TGTGCCAGCTCACTGGGGGATACAGGGCCGGGTGAAGCTTTCTTT. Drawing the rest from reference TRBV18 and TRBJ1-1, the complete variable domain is NAGVMQNPRHLVRRRGQEARLRCSPMKGHSHVYWYRQLPEEGLKFMVYLQKENIIDESGMPKERFSAEFPKEGPSILRIQQVVRGDSAAYFCASSLGDTGPGEAFFGQGTRLTVV.

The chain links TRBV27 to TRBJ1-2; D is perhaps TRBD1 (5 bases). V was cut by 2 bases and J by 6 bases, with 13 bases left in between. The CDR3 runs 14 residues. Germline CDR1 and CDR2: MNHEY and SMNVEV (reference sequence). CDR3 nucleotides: TGTGCCAGCAGTTTAGGGGGGGGTCGAGATGGCTACACCTTC. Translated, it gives CASSLGGGRDGYTF.